The 24 T cell receptor beta chains presented below share a single source sample, sequenced in a study of T-cell reconstitution after alpha-beta-depleted transplantation in children (dated by TCRdb to the mid-2010s). Libraries came from PCR. The instrument was an Illumina HiSeq 2500. TCR library preparation used molecular barcoding, with unique molecular identifiers applied to normalize quantification of the TCRbeta repertoire. TCRdb's own reprocessing of the public reads used fastp at Q25 and MiXCR and kept productive beta chains. Rows matching on CDR3 protein sequence are summarized as one entry with the most common DNA and genes. For this sample the table gives roughly 300,000 distinct CDR3 sequences, of which approximately 9.6% were detected only once. The ten largest clones add up to roughly a tenth of the sample. The input for sequencing was PBMCs from the stem cell graft donor, taken from the stem cell graft. These receptors were obtained from a human donor who donated a stem cell graft to a child with SCID.

The chain employs TRBV14 and TRBJ2-2; no firm D call. V shed 0 bases and J shed 1 base, with 9 bases lying between them. This CDR3 has 16 residues. The germline V gene encodes CDR1 SGHDN and CDR2 FVKESK. The CDR3 spells CASSQERVRNTGELFF. The DNA for the CDR3 is TGTGCCAGCAGCCAAGAAAGGGTCCGGAACACCGGGGAGCTGTTTTTT.

This clonotype has at least ten counts. The chain links TRBV9 to TRBJ1-1; 7 positions match TRBD1. V lost 3 bases to trimming and J lost 4 bases; unmatched junction nucleotides: 9. Germline loops: CDR1 SGDLS, CDR2 YYNGEE. This CDR3 has 15 amino acids. The CDR3 DNA is TGTGCCAGCAGCGAGAGACAGGGTGGGGTCACTGAAGCTTTCTTT. Protein sequence: CASSERQGGVTEAFF.

This clonotype was seen more than once but under ten times. V is TRBV29-1 and J is TRBJ2-1, with 9 bases that match TRBD2. Unmatched junction bases numbered 5, after V lost 7 bases and J lost 4 bases. Germline V gives CDR1 SQVTM, CDR2 ANQGSEA. The CDR3 sequence is 13 residues long. In DNA form, the CDR3 reads TGCAGCGCCGAGCGGGGGGCTTACAATGAGCAGTTCTTC. Protein product: CSAERGAYNEQFF.

The chain employs TRBV14 and TRBJ2-7; tentative D call: TRBD2 (5 bases). Germline CDR1 and CDR2: SGHDN and FVKESK. The CDR3 length is 18 residues. Trimming left V 2 bases short and J 0 bases short, with 20 bases between. The CDR3 region has the DNA TGTGCCAGCAGCCAACTAGTCCCCTTCAGCGGCAACTCCTACGAGCAGTACTTC. Its translation: CASSQLVPFSGNSYEQYF.

This clonotype was counted ten times or more. The rearrangement joins TRBV15 to TRBJ1-6, with 7 bases lining up with TRBD1. The CDR3 totals 17 residues. V gave up 0 bases and J gave up 5 bases; unmatched junction bases: 7. Per the germline V gene, CDR1 is LNHNV and CDR2 is YYDKDF (reference sequence). The CDR3 DNA follows: TGTGCCACCAGCAGAGATTTCCGGGGACAGAATAATTCACCCCTCCACTTT. It translates to CATSRDFRGQNNSPLHF.

This chain uses TRBV7-8 with TRBJ2-1, with D possibly being TRBD2 (6 bases). V was pared by 4 bases and J by 15 bases, with 16 bases between. CDR1 is SGHVS and CDR2 is FQNEAQ in the germline V gene. The CDR3 is 12 amino acids. The CDR3 bases are TGTGCCAGCAGCTCCTCCGGGACTCTCCCGTTCTTC. The encoded protein is CASSSSGTLPFF.

This clonotype was seen more than once but under ten times. The genes are TRBV24-1 and TRBJ2-7; a weak D match, TRBD2 (5 bases). The germline V gene encodes CDR1 KGHDR and CDR2 SFDVKD. The V end lost 9 bases, the J end lost 0 bases, and 14 bases lay between the germline ends. This CDR3 has 14 residues. DNA of the CDR3: TGTGCCACCCCATCCGGGGAAGGCTCCTACGAGCAGTACTTC. Residues: CATPSGEGSYEQYF.

This clonotype appeared a few times. The J gene is TRBJ2-7, the V gene TRBV4-1, with 9 nucleotides matching TRBD1. J gave up 3 bases and V 1 base, and 1 base lay outside the gene matches. The CDR3 sequence is 14 residues long. Germline lookup yields CDR1 MGHRA and CDR2 YSYEKL. CDR3 amino acids: CASSQGDRVYEQYF. In DNA form, the CDR3 reads TGCGCCAGCAGCCAAGGGGACAGGGTCTACGAGCAGTACTTC.

This clonotype was counted ten times or more. CDR3 residues: CASGLDGGPPYEQYF. DNA of the CDR3: TGTGCTAGTGGTTTGGACGGGGGTCCTCCCTACGAGCAGTACTTC. The chain has TRBV12-5 and TRBJ2-7; possible D gene TRBD2, 6 bases. V was trimmed by 1 base and J by 2 bases, leaving 12 bases between them. Germline V lookup: CDR1 LGHNT, CDR2 FRNRAP. CDR3 size: 15 residues.

The rearrangement links TRBV7-3 to TRBJ2-1; 7 bases match TRBD2. Germline lookup yields CDR1 SGHTA and CDR2 FQGTGA. The trim removed 4 bases at V and 3 bases at J, leaving 6 bases unmatched. CDR3 length: 15 amino acids. CDR3 in amino acids: CASSSYGGIYNEQFF. The CDR3 nucleotides are TGTGCCAGCAGCTCCTACGGGGGGATCTACAATGAGCAGTTCTTC.

This clonotype turned up a few times. The rearrangement uses TRBV12-3 or TRBV12-4 and TRBJ1-2, with 7 bases aligning to TRBD1. J was trimmed by 3 bases and V by 5 bases; bases with no gene match: 3. The CDR3 is made up of 13 amino acids. CDR3 loop: CASSRDSDYGYTF. CDR3 DNA sequence: TGTGCCAGCAGTCGGGACAGCGACTATGGCTACACCTTC.

About this clonotype: A read error is likely, as this CDR3 ends without the conserved phenylalanine or tryptophan. The rearrangement links TRBV6-1 to TRBJ2-7; 8 bases are shared with TRBD1. CDR3 length equals 14 residues. V was clipped by 6 bases and J by 3 bases; unmatched bases: 7. CDR1 and CDR2 (germline): MNHNS, SASEGT. The CDR3 spells CASRTGTGVYEQYS. CDR3 sequence (DNA): TGTGCCAGCAGGACCGGGACAGGAGTCTACGAGCAGTACTCC.

This chain connects TRBV5-5 to TRBJ1-4; D may be TRBD1 (6 bases). The V gene lost 0 bases and the J gene lost 3 bases, with 12 bases spanning the gap. Germline lookup yields CDR1 SGHKS and CDR2 YYEKEE (reference sequence). This CDR3 has 16 amino acids. CDR3 protein: CASSLALGQPNEKLFF. CDR3 bases: TGTGCCAGCAGCTTGGCCTTAGGACAGCCTAATGAAAAACTGTTTTTT.

This clonotype has ten or more counts. The chain couples TRBV6-5 to TRBJ2-3; D unresolved. With 2 bases removed from V and 0 bases from J, the gap between germline ends came to 18 bases. Germline V gene lookup returns CDR1 MNHEY and CDR2 SVGAGI. The CDR3 sequence is 18 residues long. CDR3 sequence (DNA): TGTGCCAGCAGTTACCTGTCAGCCGTTGGGAAAAGCACAGATACGCAGTATTTT. Translated, it gives CASSYLSAVGKSTDTQYF.

The V gene is TRBV9, the J gene TRBJ1-4; D gene unclear. CDR3 length equals 13 residues. The germline V gene has CDR1 SGDLS and CDR2 YYNGEE. V lost 2 bases, J lost 3 bases, and 5 bases lay in between. This CDR3 reads CASSVSANEKLFF. The DNA of the CDR3 is TGTGCCAGCAGCGTCTCGGCTAATGAAAAACTGTTTTTT.

This clonotype was counted at least ten times. CDR3 amino acids: CASSLRDTEAFF. The CDR3 bases are TGCGCCAGCAGCTTAAGAGACACTGAAGCTTTCTTT. V and J are TRBV5-1 and TRBJ1-1; D gene ambiguous. Germline CDR1 reads SGHRS; CDR2 reads YFSETQ. The V end lost 2 bases, the J end lost 3 bases, and 5 bases lay between the germline ends. CDR3 length: 12 amino acids.

This rearrangement joins TRBV5-4 to TRBJ1-6, with D tentatively TRBD1 (5 bases). The CDR3 loop spans 15 amino acids. The V and J ends lost 0 bases and 9 bases respectively, with 13 bases between them. Germline CDR1 SGHNT, CDR2 YYREEE (reference sequence). The CDR3 nucleotides read TGTGCCAGCAGCTTGGTCCCGGGGGATGGTTCACCCCTCCACTTT. This sequence encodes CASSLVPGDGSPLHF.

This clonotype was detected ten times or more. This rearrangement joins TRBV20-1 to TRBJ2-5; 13 bases match TRBD2. The CDR3 is 16 residues long. Per the germline V gene, CDR1 is DFQATT and CDR2 is SNEGSKA (reference sequence). V was pared by 6 bases and J by 1 base, with 8 bases of the junction left unmatched. The CDR3 loop reads CSAPTGLAGPQETQYF. In nucleotides, the CDR3 is TGCAGTGCCCCTACGGGACTAGCGGGGCCCCAAGAGACCCAGTACTTC.

This clonotype turned up a few times. This rearrangement joins TRBV5-1 to TRBJ2-2; no reliable D call. The CDR3 sequence is 13 residues long. V lost 3 bases and J 6 bases, leaving 9 bases between the germline ends. CDR1 is SGHRS, CDR2 YFSETQ, per germline. CDR3 bases: TGCGCCAGCAGCTCTGGGTCACCCGGGGAGCTGTTTTTT. Translation: CASSSGSPGELFF. The full variable domain, in which reference TRBV5-1 and TRBJ2-2 provide the parts outside the CDR3, is KAGVTQTPRYLIKTRGQQVTLSCSPISGHRSVSWYQQTPGQGLQFLFEYFSETQRNKGNFPGRFSGRQFSNSRSEMNVSTLELGDSALYLCASSSGSPGELFFGEGSRLTVL.

This clonotype was counted ten times or more. This sequence joins TRBV2 and TRBJ1-2, with D unclear. From germline, CDR1 is SNHLY and CDR2 FYNNEI. The CDR3 is 12 amino acids. V was clipped by 6 bases and J by 3 bases, with 8 bases between them. CDR3 sequence: CASSDGDYGYTF. In nucleotides, the CDR3 is TGTGCCAGCAGCGACGGGGACTATGGCTACACCTTC.

The chain is built from TRBV10-3 and TRBJ2-5; no reliable D call. Trimming cost V 3 bases and J 5 bases, with 13 bases left between them. Germline CDR1 is ENHRY and CDR2 is SYGVKD. This CDR3 has 14 residues. This CDR3 is CAISEEGYGETQYF. The DNA of the CDR3 is TGTGCCATCAGTGAAGAAGGGTACGGTGAGACCCAGTACTTC.

The chain joins TRBV7-6 to TRBJ2-2, with TRBD1 as a possible D gene (5 bases). The CDR3 runs to 14 residues. Trimming cost V 8 bases and J 1 base, with 11 bases left between them. CDR1 and CDR2 from the germline V gene are SGHVS and FNYEAQ. DNA of the CDR3: TGTGCCAGCGGGGCGGTATTGAACACCGGGGAGCTGTTTTTT. This codes for CASGAVLNTGELFF.

The gene calls are TRBV7-9 and TRBJ1-2; the D is unclear. The V and J ends lost 4 bases and 6 bases respectively, with 12 bases between them. CDR3 size: 13 residues. From germline, CDR1 is SEHNR and CDR2 FQNEAQ (reference sequence). The CDR3 here is CASSYPRINGYTF. The CDR3, as DNA: TGTGCCAGCAGCTACCCACGGATTAATGGCTACACCTTC.

This clonotype has only a few counts. Given a much more abundant clone one base away, this may be a read error. The J gene is TRBJ2-1, the V gene TRBV7-8; 11 positions match TRBD2. CDR3 length equals 16 residues. With 5 bases clipped from V and 7 bases from J, the junction kept 10 bases outside the gene matches. The germline gives CDR1 SGHVS, CDR2 FQNEAQ. CDR3: CASSEELAGVWNEQFF. In nucleotides, the CDR3 is TGTGCCAGCAGCGAGGAACTAGCGGGGGTGTGGAATGAGCAGTTCTTC. The full variable domain, rest sourced from reference TRBV7-8 and TRBJ2-1, is GAGVSQSPRYKVAKRGQDVALRCDPISGHVSLFWYQQALGQGPEFLTYFQNEAQLDKSGLPSDRFFAERPEGSVSTLKIQRTQQEDSAVYLCASSEELAGVWNEQFFGPGTRLTVL.